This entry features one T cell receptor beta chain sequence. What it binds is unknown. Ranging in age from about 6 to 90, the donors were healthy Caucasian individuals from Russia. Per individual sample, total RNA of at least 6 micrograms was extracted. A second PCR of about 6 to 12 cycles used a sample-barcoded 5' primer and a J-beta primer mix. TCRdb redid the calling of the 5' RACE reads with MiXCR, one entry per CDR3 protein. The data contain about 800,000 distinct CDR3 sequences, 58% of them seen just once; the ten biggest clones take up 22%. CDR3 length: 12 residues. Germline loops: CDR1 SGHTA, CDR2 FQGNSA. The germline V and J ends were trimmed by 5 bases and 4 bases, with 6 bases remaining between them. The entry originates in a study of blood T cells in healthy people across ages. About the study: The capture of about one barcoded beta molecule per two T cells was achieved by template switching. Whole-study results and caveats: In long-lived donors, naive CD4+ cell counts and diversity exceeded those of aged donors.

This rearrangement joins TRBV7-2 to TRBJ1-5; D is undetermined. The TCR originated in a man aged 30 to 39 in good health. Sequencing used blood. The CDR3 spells CASSPLNQPQHF. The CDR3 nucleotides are TGTGCCAGCAGCCCCCTGAATCAGCCCCAGCATTTT.